Listed here are 6 T cell receptor beta chains from one sample, sequenced in a study of blood T cell repertoires in COVID-19. Some clones are missing from TCRdb's copy, which holds only in-frame ones; the method was immunoSEQ multiplex PCR. The sample contains around 140,000 clones, about 87% of which appear only once. The sample comprised peripheral blood. The receptor source for this set is a woman aged 45-60 years with acute or convalescent COVID-19.

This chain connects TRBV7-3 to TRBJ2-1, with 14 positions matching TRBD2. The germline V gene has CDR1 SGHTA and CDR2 FQGTGA. After removal of 3 bases from V and 14 bases from J, the junction contained 12 bases not matched to a gene. The CDR3 length is 16 residues. The CDR3 sequence is CASSFGGTSGRGTKFF. The CDR3 DNA reads TGTGCCAGCAGCTTCGGAGGGACTAGCGGGAGAGGAACGAAGTTCTTC.

The rearrangement links TRBV6-6 to TRBJ1-2, with 7 nucleotides matching TRBD1. After removal of 8 bases from V and 7 bases from J, the junction contained 7 bases not matched to a gene. Germline V gives CDR1 MNHNY, CDR2 SVGAGI (reference sequence). This CDR3 has 12 residues. CDR3 residues: CASGQDFSGYTF. The CDR3 DNA reads as TGTGCCAGCGGACAGGACTTCTCTGGCTACACCTTC.

The gene calls are TRBV25-1 and TRBJ2-7; 8 bases are shared with TRBD1. Trimming cost V 5 bases and J 6 bases; bases outside gene matches: 9. The CDR3 contains 14 residues. The germline V gene encodes CDR1 MGHDK and CDR2 SYGVNS. The CDR3 sequence is CASSTDLDRGEQYF. The CDR3 DNA is TGTGCCAGCAGTACCGACTTAGACAGGGGCGAGCAGTACTTC.

The CDR3 reads CASSGQSGTDTQYF. As DNA, the CDR3 is TGCGCCAGCAGCGGGCAGTCGGGCACAGATACGCAGTATTTT. The chain couples TRBV5-1 to TRBJ2-3; D is unclear. CDR3 length equals 14 residues. CDR1 SGHRS and CDR2 YFSETQ come from the germline V gene. V dropped 4 bases and J dropped 1 base, with 10 bases sitting between them.

The chain couples TRBV5-1 to TRBJ2-7; possible D gene TRBD1, 5 bases. The V end lost 6 bases, the J end lost 0 bases, and 16 bases lay between the germline ends. This CDR3 is built from 15 residues. Germline CDR1 reads SGHRS; CDR2 reads YFSETQ. The chain's CDR3 is CASTLSGAVSYEQYF. The CDR3 DNA follows: TGCGCCAGCACCCTATCTGGGGCGGTCTCCTACGAGCAGTACTTC.

The CDR3 region is CATSSSGRSYNEQFF. The CDR3 bases are TGTGCCACCAGCTCTAGCGGGAGATCCTACAATGAGCAGTTCTTC. The chain couples TRBV24-1 to TRBJ2-1; 10 bases align to TRBD2. V gave up 7 bases and J gave up 1 base; unmatched junction bases: 3. The CDR3 runs to 15 residues. Germline CDR1 KGHDR, CDR2 SFDVKD.